These T cell receptor beta chains were read from a single sample in a study of a mutant IDH1 vaccine in newly diagnosed glioma. Antigens for these TCRs are unknown. The repertoire was sequenced with immunoSEQ multiplex PCR; TCRdb's copy has only in-frame clones and lacks some. The sample comprises 52,000 or so clones, around 80% of which are singletons, and roughly 6% rests with the top ten. This sample comprised PBMCs, obtained from a glioma patient whose treatment included an IDH1 peptide vaccine. The source of these receptors is a man in his forties with glioma. The CDR3 runs from the conserved cysteine through the conserved F or W. A D gene is named only where the DNA matches it firmly. Clone size appears in some rows only: once, few, many, or a class for an expanded clone.

>NA|TRBJ1-6|17|TRBV5-1|NA
CASSPYLGANYNSPLHF
TGCGCCAGCAGCCCCTATTTGGGGGCCAACTATAATTCACCCCTCCACTTT
>NA|TRBJ1-2|13|TRBV5-1|NA
CASSLTSGNGYTF
TGCGCCAGCAGCCTAACATCCGGGAATGGCTACACCTTC
>TRBD1|TRBJ1-1|15|TRBV7-9|NA
CASSYGQGTNTEAFF
TGTGCCAGCAGCTACGGACAGGGAACGAACACTGAAGCTTTCTTT
>NA|TRBJ1-2|16|TRBV7-9|NA
CASSLAGGEVSYGYTF
TGTGCCAGCAGCTTAGCGGGAGGGGAAGTGTCCTATGGCTACACCTTC
>NA|TRBJ2-5|14|TRBV7-2|NA
CASSFGGAGETQYF
TGTGCCAGCAGCTTTGGCGGGGCTGGGGAGACCCAGTACTTC
>NA|TRBJ2-7|12|TRBV7-9|NA
CASSLVAYEQYF
TGTGCCAGCAGCCTAGTAGCTTACGAGCAGTACTTC
>TRBD2|TRBJ2-7|14|TRBV7-9|NA
CASSSSGGAYEQYF
TGTGCCAGCAGCTCGAGCGGGGGGGCCTACGAGCAGTACTTC
>NA|TRBJ1-3|14|TRBV2|NA
CASSSQGSGNTIYF
TGTGCCAGCAGTTCCCAGGGCTCTGGAAACACCATATATTTT
>NA|TRBJ2-2|12|TRBV18|NA
CASSPVAGELFF
TGTGCCAGCTCACCCGTGGCCGGGGAGCTGTTTTTT
>NA|TRBJ2-7|13|TRBV7-9|few
CASTPGSSYEQYF
TGTGCCAGCACCCCAGGGAGCTCCTACGAGCAGTACTTC
>NA|TRBJ2-2|11|TRBV2|NA
CASRGTGELFF
TGTGCCAGCAGGGGAACCGGGGAGCTGTTTTTT
>TRBD1|TRBJ2-7|15|TRBV7-9|NA
CASSLVVQGSYEQYF
TGTGCCAGCAGCTTAGTTGTACAGGGGTCCTACGAGCAGTACTTC
>NA|TRBJ1-1|14|TRBV6-5|NA
CASSYTGLPTEAFF
TGTGCCAGCAGTTACACCGGACTACCAACTGAAGCTTTCTTT
>TRBD1|TRBJ1-5|14|TRBV7-9|NA
CASSLGQGDQPQHF
TGTGCCAGCAGCTTAGGACAGGGAGATCAGCCCCAGCATTTT
>TRBD1|TRBJ1-4|17|TRBV11-2|NA
CASSSGTGKGVGEKLFF
TGTGCCAGCAGCTCCGGGACAGGGAAGGGAGTAGGTGAAAAACTGTTTTTT
>NA|TRBJ2-5|13|TRBV5-1|NA
CASSLEDGETQYF
TGCGCCAGCAGCTTAGAGGATGGGGAGACCCAGTACTTC
>NA|TRBJ1-1|10|TRBV9|NA
CLSGPGEAFF
TGTTTGTCGGGTCCAGGAGAAGCTTTCTTT
>TRBD1|TRBJ1-2|15|TRBV9|NA
CASSVGQGSSGGYTF
TGTGCCAGCAGCGTTGGACAGGGGTCTTCCGGTGGCTACACCTTC
>TRBD2|TRBJ2-5|15|TRBV4-1|NA
CASSRATSGAETQYF
TGCGCCAGCAGCCGTGCGACTAGCGGGGCAGAGACCCAGTACTTC
>NA|TRBJ2-2|14|TRBV7-8|NA
CASSWLGYTGELFF
TGTGCCAGCAGCTGGCTGGGGTACACAGGGGAGCTGTTTTTT
>TRBD1|TRBJ1-3|14|TRBV6-5|NA
CASSWDRGGNTIYF
TGTGCCAGCAGTTGGGACAGAGGTGGAAACACCATATATTTT
>NA|TRBJ1-1|17|TRBV7-9|NA
CASSMTGTPIGNTEAFF
TGTGCCAGCAGCATGACCGGGACCCCCATAGGGAACACTGAAGCTTTCTTT
>NA|TRBJ2-7|14|TRBV7-9|NA
CASTPGRSPYEQYF
TGTGCCAGCACCCCGGGCCGGTCTCCCTACGAGCAGTACTTC
>NA|TRBJ2-2|13|TRBV19|NA
CASNDRTDGELFF
TGTGCCAGCAACGACCGGACCGACGGGGAGCTGTTTTTT
>NA|TRBJ1-1|14|TRBV25-1|NA
CASSLDRLNTEAFF
TGTGCCAGCAGCCTGGACCGCCTGAACACTGAAGCTTTCTTT
>TRBD1|TRBJ2-2|16|TRBV2|NA
CASSGTTGITTGELFF
TGTGCCAGCAGCGGAACGACAGGGATTACTACCGGGGAGCTGTTTTTT
>NA|TRBJ1-5|12|TRBV7-8|NA
CASSLAGQPQHF
TGTGCCAGCAGCTTAGCGGGTCAGCCCCAGCATTTT
>TRBD1|TRBJ1-4|12|TRBV29-1|NA
CSVGQGREKLFF
TGCAGCGTTGGACAGGGTCGTGAAAAACTGTTTTTT